This T cell receptor beta chain was sequenced for a study of cytotoxic CD8 clonotypes in ibrutinib-treated CLL (dated by TCRdb to about 2021). A note on the overall study: The cohort had about a dozen relapsed/refractory and approximately 15 treatment-naive patients; fewer than 18 were IGHV unmutated. Responses were partial in around 24 patients and complete in 2; after median around 66 months follow-up, about 14 stayed in remission and 12 progressed. Samples at response were collected after a median of around twelve months of treatment, with a range of about 6 to 36 months. On average, each sample yielded around 250,000 productive templates and tens of thousands of productive rearrangements. Longitudinal samples were available for about 30% of the 86 trial participants. Cryopreserved peripheral blood mononuclear cells were collected at three points: before therapy, at response, and at either sustained remission or disease progression. Every remission and progressive disease sample was obtained while ibrutinib was still being received by the patients.

The goal of deep resolution MiSeq sequencing was a depth between 1 in 1 million and 1 in 200,000 T cells, and coverage averaged 10x per clonotype. TCR beta libraries were generated with the immunoSEQ hsTCRB Kit. For the original study's pipeline: ImmunoSEQ Data Assistant and ImmunoSEQ Analyzer were used for data analysis, and V, D and J genes were assigned according to IMGT definitions. Clonality, which ranges from 0 to 1, was calculated as one minus the normalized Shannon entropy of productive rearrangement frequencies. Only overrepresented clonotypes making up at least 0.05% of the repertoire of each patient were included in the public clonotype analysis. Repertoires from some twelve age-matched healthy donors in immuneACCESS were used as clonality controls. TCRdb took this table from immuneACCESS and kept in-frame rearrangements with V and J called. Such tables lack part of the clones; where checked against another copy, unresolved V genes explain under half of the gap, and the rest is unexplained. Clone size and the V and J calls come from that table; the DNA yielded D and trimming. The sample table lists some 200,000 clones, approximately 70% of them with a count of one. The top ten constitute 5.5% to 6% of the sample.

With regard to this clone: Its antigen is currently not known. Per-nucleotide qualities are absent, and no much larger clonotype sits a single base away.

The research as a whole found: Baseline clonality was found to be higher than that of age-matched healthy donors and was strongly correlated with circulating CD8+ T-cell counts. At ibrutinib response clonality went up, during sustained remission it held steady, and at progression it dropped back toward baseline. Sampling times were not matched between sustained-remission and progressing patients, and lymph node repertoires were not studied. Public clonotypes were rare and either contracted or stayed stable during treatment, and the rise in clonality at ibrutinib response reflected the expansion of private clonotypes.

Ends trimmed: V by 6 bases, J by 3 bases; bases unmatched to a gene: 16. The germline V gene (reference sequence) gives CDR1 as PRHDT and CDR2 as FYEKMQ. Its CDR3 holds 18 amino acids, cysteine through phenylalanine. Solely the CDR3 DNA is kept, with 54 bases framed from the first base. What the time point label conveys for this sample: approximately 11 months on ibrutinib. Roughly 2.2 micrograms of genomic DNA were extracted from cryopreserved PBMCs for TCR beta library preparation. Longitudinal blood samples from CLL patients on ibrutinib monotherapy underwent high-throughput TCR beta sequencing. The patients were enrolled in a single-center, open-label phase 2 trial of ibrutinib monotherapy.

The material was PBMCs, obtained after 12 months of ibrutinib treatment. This sequence uses TRBV13 and TRBJ2-7, and 11 bases in between align with TRBD1. This TCR came from a human donor with chronic lymphocytic leukemia. The sequence in DNA is TGTGCCAGCAGTCTCTCCCCTCTTCCGGGACAGGGGGACTACGAGCAGTACTTC. Translation gives CASSLSPLPGQGDYEQYF.